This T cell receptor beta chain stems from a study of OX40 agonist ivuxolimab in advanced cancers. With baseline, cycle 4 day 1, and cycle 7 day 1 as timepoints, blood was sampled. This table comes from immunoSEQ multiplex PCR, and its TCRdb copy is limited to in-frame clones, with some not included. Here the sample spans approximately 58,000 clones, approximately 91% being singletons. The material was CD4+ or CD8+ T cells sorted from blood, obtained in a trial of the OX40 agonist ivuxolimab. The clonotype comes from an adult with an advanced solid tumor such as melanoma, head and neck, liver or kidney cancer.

The CDR3 here is CASSVSGASVYEQYF. As DNA, the CDR3 is TGTGCCAGTAGTGTATCGGGTGCCTCGGTCTACGAGCAGTACTTC. The genes are TRBV19 and TRBJ2-7, with no clear D. V was clipped by 5 bases and J by 3 bases, with 17 bases between them. The CDR3 totals 15 residues. Germline V gives CDR1 LNHDA, CDR2 SQIVND (reference sequence).